These 5 T cell receptor beta chains were sequenced from one sample in a study of monozygotic twins with inflammatory bowel disease. TCRdb reprocessed the 5' RACE reads and keeps a single row for each CDR3 protein, giving no DNA. The sample has around 150,000 distinct CDR3 sequences, and its top ten clones hold 2.8%. Material for sequencing was blood. The receptors derive from a human donor with ulcerative colitis or Crohn's disease, or a healthy co-twin of an affected twin (not recorded which).

V and J are TRBV4-2 and TRBJ2-5. CDR1 LGHNA and CDR2 YNFKEQ come from the germline V gene. The CDR3 totals 14 residues. The CDR3 loop reads CASSQEIGPETQYF.

V is TRBV20-1 and J is TRBJ2-2; absent DNA, TCRdb's TRBD1 call cannot be checked. The CDR3 runs to 14 residues. CDR1 is DFQATT, CDR2 SNEGSKA, per germline (reference sequence). The CDR3: CSARGPNPTGELFF.

The chain employs TRBV28 and TRBJ1-4; TCRdb returns TRBD1, unconfirmable since there is no DNA. This CDR3 comprises 14 residues. Germline V CDR1 and CDR2: MDHEN, SYDVKM. The CDR3 loop reads CASTYRGRSEKLFF.

The chain couples TRBV24-1 to TRBJ2-3; TCRdb designates TRBD1, a call that cannot be tested without DNA. CDR3 length equals 15 residues. Per germline, CDR1 KGHDR and CDR2 SFDVKD. CDR3 region: CATSDFTRGAHTQYF.

This chain connects TRBV4-2 to TRBJ2-6. The CDR3 has 13 residues. Germline V CDR1 and CDR2: LGHNA, YNFKEQ. The CDR3 spells CASSQVGVNVLTF.